A single sample gave rise to the 7 T cell receptor beta chains below, sequenced in a study of PD-1 blockade in classical Hodgkin lymphoma (dated by TCRdb to about 2020). Libraries were prepared through the immunoSEQ multiplex PCR assay. TCRdb took this table from immuneACCESS and kept in-frame rearrangements with V and J called. Such tables lack part of the clones; where checked against another copy, unresolved V genes explain under half of the gap, and the rest is unexplained. Recorded for this sample are around 42,000 clones; 70% to 80% of them occurred a single time. In total, the top ten clones hold less than 4% of the sample. The sample's time point label, in plain terms: cycle 1 day 1 (C1D1), immediately before nivolumab initiation. Relapse after autologous stem cell transplantation had occurred in all trial patients, and cohorts A, B and C were distinguished by prior brentuximab vedotin exposure.

Sequencing was performed on peripheral blood mononuclear cells (PBMCs), taken at baseline. These receptors all come from a human donor with classical Hodgkin lymphoma.

The chain employs TRBV6-5 and TRBJ2-1, with D perhaps being TRBD1 or TRBD2 (6 bases each). The germline V gene has CDR1 MNHEY and CDR2 SVGAGI. The CDR3 runs 13 residues. The germline V and J ends were trimmed by 5 bases and 6 bases, with 11 bases remaining between them. CDR3 sequence (DNA): TGTGCCAGCAGTGACGGGGGCGGCAATGAGCAGTTCTTC. Amino acid sequence: CASSDGGGNEQFF.

As DNA, the CDR3 is TGCGCCAGCAGCCAAGAAGGCACAGGGCGTACCGGGGAGCTGTTTTTT. Translated, it gives CASSQEGTGRTGELFF. This chain uses TRBV4-3 with TRBJ2-2; weak D call: TRBD1 (6 bases). The CDR3 is 16 amino acids. Germline CDR1 and CDR2: LGHNA and YSLEER. Trimming took off 0 bases at V and 5 bases at J, with 13 bases between the two ends.

The V call is TRBV23-1, the J call TRBJ1-4, with D perhaps matching TRBD1 (6 bases). TRBV23-1 is placed among ORFs of uncertain function. Trimming pared 0 bases from V and 4 bases from J, leaving 12 bases between. This CDR3 spans 16 amino acids. This CDR3 is CASSQSPDSYNEKLFF. The DNA for the CDR3 is TGCGCCAGCAGTCAATCCCCGGACAGCTATAATGAAAAACTGTTTTTT.

This clone was observed a single time. V gene TRBV7-3 combines with J gene TRBJ1-1; a possible D gene is TRBD1 (5 bases). Deletions cut 1 base from V and 6 bases from J, with 9 bases between. The CDR3 extends over 13 amino acids. Germline V lookup: CDR1 SGHTA, CDR2 FQGTGA. This CDR3 reads CASSLIGDSEAFF. For the CDR3, the DNA is TGTGCCAGCAGCTTAATCGGGGACTCTGAAGCTTTCTTT.

The V and J genes are TRBV9 and TRBJ2-7; D unclear. Trimming took off 4 bases at V and 0 bases at J, with 11 bases between the two ends. Looked up from germline, CDR1 is SGDLS and CDR2 is YYNGEE. The CDR3 totals 14 residues. The CDR3 sequence is CASSPEELSYEQYF. CDR3 in DNA: TGTGCCAGCAGCCCTGAGGAACTCTCCTACGAGCAGTACTTC.

The chain combines TRBV2 with TRBJ2-5; TRBD2 matches at 13 bases. The germline gives CDR1 SNHLY, CDR2 FYNNEI. V trimming: 3 bases; J trimming: 0 bases; junction bases outside the gene matches: 1. The CDR3 has 16 residues. DNA for the CDR3: TGTGCCAGCAGTGACGGGACTAGCGGGGACCAAGAGACCCAGTACTTC. This gives the protein CASSDGTSGDQETQYF.

This clone was recorded a few times. The rearrangement links TRBV25-1 to TRBJ2-1, with TRBD2 matching over 9 bases. This CDR3 is built from 17 residues. J gave up 9 bases and V 1 base, and 13 bases lay outside the gene matches. Germline V gives CDR1 MGHDK, CDR2 SYGVNS. The chain's CDR3 is CASSEFSGREGRGEQFF. The DNA for the CDR3 is TGTGCCAGCAGTGAATTTTCGGGGCGGGAGGGCAGGGGTGAGCAGTTCTTC. Drawing the rest from reference TRBV25-1 and TRBJ2-1, the complete variable domain is EADIYQTPRYLVIGTGKKITLECSQTMGHDKMYWYQQDPGMELHLIHYSYGVNSTEKGDLSSESTVSRIRTEHFPLTLESARPSHTSQYLCASSEFSGREGRGEQFFGPGTRLTVL.